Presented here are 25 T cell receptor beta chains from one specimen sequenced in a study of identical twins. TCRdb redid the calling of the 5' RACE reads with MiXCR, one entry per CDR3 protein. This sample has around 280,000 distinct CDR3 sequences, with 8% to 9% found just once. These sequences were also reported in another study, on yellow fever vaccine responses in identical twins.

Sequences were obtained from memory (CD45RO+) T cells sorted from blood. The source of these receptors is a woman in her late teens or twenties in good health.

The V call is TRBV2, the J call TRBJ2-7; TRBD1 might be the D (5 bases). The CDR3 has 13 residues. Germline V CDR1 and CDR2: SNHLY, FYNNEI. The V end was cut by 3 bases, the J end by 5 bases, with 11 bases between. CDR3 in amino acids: CASSEQGWNEQYV. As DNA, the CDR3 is TGTGCCAGCAGTGAGCAGGGATGGAACGAGCAGTACGTC.

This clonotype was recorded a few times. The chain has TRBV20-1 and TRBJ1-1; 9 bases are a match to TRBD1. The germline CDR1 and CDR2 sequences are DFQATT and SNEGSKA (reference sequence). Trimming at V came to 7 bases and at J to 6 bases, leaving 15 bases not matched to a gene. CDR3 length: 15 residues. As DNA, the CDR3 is TGCAGTGTCCCGGGACAGGGTCAATTAATCGCTGAAGCTTTCTTT. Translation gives CSVPGQGQLIAEAFF.

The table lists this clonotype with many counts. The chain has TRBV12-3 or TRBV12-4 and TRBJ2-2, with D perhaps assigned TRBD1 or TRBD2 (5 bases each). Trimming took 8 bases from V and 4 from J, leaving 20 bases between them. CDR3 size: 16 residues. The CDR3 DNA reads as TGTGCCAGCTCGCCGGGGCCCGTATTTGGCACCGGGGAGCTGTTTTTT. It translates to CASSPGPVFGTGELFF.

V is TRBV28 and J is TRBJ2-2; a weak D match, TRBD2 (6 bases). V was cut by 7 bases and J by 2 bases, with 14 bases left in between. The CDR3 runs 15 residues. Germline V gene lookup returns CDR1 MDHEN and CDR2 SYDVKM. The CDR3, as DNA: TGTGCCAGCACCCGGGGAGGACTCAACACCGGGGAGCTGTTTTTT. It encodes CASTRGGLNTGELFF.

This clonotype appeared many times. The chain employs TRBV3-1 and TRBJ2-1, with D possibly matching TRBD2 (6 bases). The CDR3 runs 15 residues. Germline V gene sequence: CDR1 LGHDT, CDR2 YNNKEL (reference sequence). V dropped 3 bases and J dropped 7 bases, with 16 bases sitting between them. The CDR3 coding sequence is TGTGCCAGCAGCCATTGGGGGGACCTCAGGAATGAGCAGTTCTTC. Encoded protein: CASSHWGDLRNEQFF.

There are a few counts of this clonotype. CDR3 in DNA: TGTGCCAGCAATAGCCCCAGGGGTTCTAAGACTGAAGCTTTCTTT. Protein: CASNSPRGSKTEAFF. The V and J genes are TRBV12-3 or TRBV12-4 and TRBJ1-1, with a possible D match to TRBD1 (6 bases). V shed 7 bases and J shed 5 bases, with 20 bases lying between them. There are 15 residues in the CDR3.

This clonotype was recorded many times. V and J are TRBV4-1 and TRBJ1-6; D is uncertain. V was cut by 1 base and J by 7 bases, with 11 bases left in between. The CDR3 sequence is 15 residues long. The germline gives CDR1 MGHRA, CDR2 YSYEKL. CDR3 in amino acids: CASSQGILVNSPLHF. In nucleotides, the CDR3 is TGCGCCAGCAGCCAAGGGATTTTAGTGAATTCACCCCTCCACTTT.

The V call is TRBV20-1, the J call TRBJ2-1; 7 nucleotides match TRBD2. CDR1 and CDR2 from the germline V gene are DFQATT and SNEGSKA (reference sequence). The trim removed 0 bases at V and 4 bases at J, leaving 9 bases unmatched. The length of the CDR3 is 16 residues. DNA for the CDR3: TGCAGTGCTAGAGATGTGAAAGCGGGACTATACAATGAGCAGTTCTTC. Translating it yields CSARDVKAGLYNEQFF.

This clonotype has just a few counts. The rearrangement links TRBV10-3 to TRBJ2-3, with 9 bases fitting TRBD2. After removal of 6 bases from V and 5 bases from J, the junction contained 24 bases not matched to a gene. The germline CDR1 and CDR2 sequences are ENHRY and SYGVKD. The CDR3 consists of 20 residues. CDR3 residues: CAISPTEGGAWREGEDTQYF. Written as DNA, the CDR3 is TGTGCCATCAGCCCTACCGAAGGGGGGGCTTGGCGGGAGGGGGAAGATACGCAGTATTTT.

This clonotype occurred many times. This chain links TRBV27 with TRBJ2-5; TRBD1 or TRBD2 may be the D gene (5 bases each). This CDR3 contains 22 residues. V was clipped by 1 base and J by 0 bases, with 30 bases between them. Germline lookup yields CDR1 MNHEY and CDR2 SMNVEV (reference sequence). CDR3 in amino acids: CASSLWAGSRQGLMRDQETQYF. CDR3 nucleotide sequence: TGTGCCAGCAGTTTATGGGCAGGATCCCGCCAGGGTCTTATGCGGGACCAAGAGACCCAGTACTTC.

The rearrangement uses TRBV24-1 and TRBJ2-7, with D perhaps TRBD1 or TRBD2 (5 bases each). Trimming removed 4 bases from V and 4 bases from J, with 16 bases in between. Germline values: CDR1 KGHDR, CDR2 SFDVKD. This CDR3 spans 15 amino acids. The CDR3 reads CATSDPGRAAYEQYF. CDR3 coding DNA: TGTGCCACCAGTGACCCGGGACGGGCGGCGTACGAGCAGTACTTC.

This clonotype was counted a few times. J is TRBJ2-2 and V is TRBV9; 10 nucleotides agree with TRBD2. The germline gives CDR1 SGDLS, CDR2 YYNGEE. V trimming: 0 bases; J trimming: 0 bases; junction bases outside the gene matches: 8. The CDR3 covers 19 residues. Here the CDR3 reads CASSVGDWTSGANTGELFF. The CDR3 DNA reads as TGTGCCAGCAGCGTAGGGGATTGGACTAGCGGCGCGAACACCGGGGAGCTGTTTTTT.

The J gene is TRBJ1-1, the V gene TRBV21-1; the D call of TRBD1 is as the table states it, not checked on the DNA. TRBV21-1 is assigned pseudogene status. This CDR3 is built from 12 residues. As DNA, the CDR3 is TGTGCCAACAGGGAGAGGGGAACTGAAGCTTTCTTT. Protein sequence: CANRERGTEAFF.

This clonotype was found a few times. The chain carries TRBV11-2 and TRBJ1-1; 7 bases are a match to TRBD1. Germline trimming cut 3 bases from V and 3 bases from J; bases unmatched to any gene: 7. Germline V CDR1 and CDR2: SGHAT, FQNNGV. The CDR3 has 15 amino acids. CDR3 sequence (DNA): TGTGCCAGCAGCTTTGAACAGGGGTTGGACACTGAAGCTTTCTTT. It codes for CASSFEQGLDTEAFF.

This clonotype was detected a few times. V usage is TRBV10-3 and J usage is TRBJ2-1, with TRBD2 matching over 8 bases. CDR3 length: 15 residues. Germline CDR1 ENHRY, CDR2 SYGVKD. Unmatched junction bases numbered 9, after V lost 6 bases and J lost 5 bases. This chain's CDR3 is CAIRLTAGGDNEQFF. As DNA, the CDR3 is TGTGCCATCAGATTAACGGCGGGAGGCGACAATGAGCAGTTCTTC.

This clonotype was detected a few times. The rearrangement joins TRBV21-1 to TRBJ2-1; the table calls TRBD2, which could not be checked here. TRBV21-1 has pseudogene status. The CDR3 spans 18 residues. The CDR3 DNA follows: TGTGCCAGCAGCAAAGGGGCGGCTAGCGGGATAAGGTACAATGAGCAGTTCTTC. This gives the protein CASSKGAASGIRYNEQFF.

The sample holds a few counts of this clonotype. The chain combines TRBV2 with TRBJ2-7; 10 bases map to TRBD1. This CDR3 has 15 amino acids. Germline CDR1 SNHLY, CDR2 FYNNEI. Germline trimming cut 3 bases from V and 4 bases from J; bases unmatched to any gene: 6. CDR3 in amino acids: CASSDRDRGIYEQYF. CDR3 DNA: TGTGCCAGCAGTGATCGGGACAGGGGTATTTACGAGCAGTACTTC.

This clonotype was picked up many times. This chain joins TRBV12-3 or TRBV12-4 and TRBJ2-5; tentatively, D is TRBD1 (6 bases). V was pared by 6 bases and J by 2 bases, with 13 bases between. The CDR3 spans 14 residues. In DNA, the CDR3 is TGTGCCAGCAGCCGAGGGGGTTCTCAAGAGACCCAGTACTTC. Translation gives CASSRGGSQETQYF.

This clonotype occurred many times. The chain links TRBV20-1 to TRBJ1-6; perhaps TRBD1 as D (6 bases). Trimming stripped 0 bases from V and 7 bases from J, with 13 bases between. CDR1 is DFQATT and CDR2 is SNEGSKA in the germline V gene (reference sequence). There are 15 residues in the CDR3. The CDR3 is CSARDSGQLNSPLHF. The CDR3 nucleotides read TGCAGTGCTAGAGACTCCGGACAGCTGAATTCACCCCTCCACTTT.

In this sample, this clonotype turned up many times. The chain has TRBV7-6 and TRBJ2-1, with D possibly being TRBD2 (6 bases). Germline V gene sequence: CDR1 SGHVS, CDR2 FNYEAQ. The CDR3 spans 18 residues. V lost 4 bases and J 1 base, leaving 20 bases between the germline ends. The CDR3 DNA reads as TGTGCCAGCAGCTCGCCCGGACTAAGGGAAGGGTCCTACAATGAGCAGTTCTTC. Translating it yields CASSSPGLREGSYNEQFF.

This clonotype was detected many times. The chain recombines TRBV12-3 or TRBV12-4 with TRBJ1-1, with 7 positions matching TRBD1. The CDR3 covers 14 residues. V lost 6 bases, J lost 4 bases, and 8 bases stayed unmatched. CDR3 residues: CASRLQGRVTEAFF. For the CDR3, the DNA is TGTGCCAGCAGATTACAGGGGAGGGTCACTGAAGCTTTCTTT.

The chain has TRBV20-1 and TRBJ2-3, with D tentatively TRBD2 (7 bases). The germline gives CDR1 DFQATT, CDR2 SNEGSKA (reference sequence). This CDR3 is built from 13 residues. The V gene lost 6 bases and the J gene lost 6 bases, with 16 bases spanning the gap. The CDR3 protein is CSARNGGPDTQYF. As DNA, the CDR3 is TGCAGTGCCCGCAACGGGGGGCCGGATACGCAGTATTTT.

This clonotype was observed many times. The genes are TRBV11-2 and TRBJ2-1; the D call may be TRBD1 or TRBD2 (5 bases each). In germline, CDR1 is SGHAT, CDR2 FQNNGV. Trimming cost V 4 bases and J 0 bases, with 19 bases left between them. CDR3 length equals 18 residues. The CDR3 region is CASSSPPGAHNSYNEQFF. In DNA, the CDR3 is TGTGCCAGCAGCTCACCCCCCGGGGCCCATAACTCCTACAATGAGCAGTTCTTC.

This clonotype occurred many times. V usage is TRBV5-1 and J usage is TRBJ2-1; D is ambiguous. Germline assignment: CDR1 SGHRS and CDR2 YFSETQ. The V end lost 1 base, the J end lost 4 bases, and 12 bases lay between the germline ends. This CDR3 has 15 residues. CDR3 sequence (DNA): TGCGCCAGCAGCTTGCAAGATACCCCGTACAATGAGCAGTTCTTC. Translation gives CASSLQDTPYNEQFF.

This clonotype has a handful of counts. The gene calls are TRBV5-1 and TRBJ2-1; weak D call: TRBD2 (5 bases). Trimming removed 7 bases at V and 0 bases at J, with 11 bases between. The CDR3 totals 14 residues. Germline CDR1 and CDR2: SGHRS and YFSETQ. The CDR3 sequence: CASRAASSYNEQFF. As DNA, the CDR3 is TGCGCCAGCCGAGCGGCGAGCTCCTACAATGAGCAGTTCTTC.